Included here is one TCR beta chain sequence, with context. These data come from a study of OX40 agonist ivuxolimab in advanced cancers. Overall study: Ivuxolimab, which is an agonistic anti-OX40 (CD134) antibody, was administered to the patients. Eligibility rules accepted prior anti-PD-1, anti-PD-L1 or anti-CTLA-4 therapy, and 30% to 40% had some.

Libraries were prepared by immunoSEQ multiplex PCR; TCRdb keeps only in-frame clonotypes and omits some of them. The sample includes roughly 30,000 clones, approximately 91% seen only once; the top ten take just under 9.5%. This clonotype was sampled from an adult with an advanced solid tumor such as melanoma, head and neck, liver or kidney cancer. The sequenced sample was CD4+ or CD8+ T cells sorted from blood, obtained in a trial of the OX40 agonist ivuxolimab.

CDR3 nucleotides: TGCAGCGTTGAAACCTCTGGAAACACCATATATTTT. This translates into CSVETSGNTIYF. This chain links TRBV29-1 with TRBJ1-3; no firm D call. Trimming took 2 bases from V and 0 from J, leaving 2 bases between them. The CDR3 is 12 amino acids. Per germline, CDR1 SQVTM and CDR2 ANQGSEA.